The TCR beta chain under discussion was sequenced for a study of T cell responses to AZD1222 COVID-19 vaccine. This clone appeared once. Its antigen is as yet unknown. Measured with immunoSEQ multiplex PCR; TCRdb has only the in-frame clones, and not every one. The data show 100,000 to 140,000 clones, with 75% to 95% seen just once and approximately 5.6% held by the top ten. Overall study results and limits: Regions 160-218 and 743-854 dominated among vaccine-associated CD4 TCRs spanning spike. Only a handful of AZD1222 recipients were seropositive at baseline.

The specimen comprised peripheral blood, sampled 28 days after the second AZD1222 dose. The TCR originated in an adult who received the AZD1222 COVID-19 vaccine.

DNA of the CDR3: TGTGCCAGCAGTCCCCCCTTGGGGGCGGAGGCTTTCTTT. Protein sequence: CASSPPLGAEAFF. The gene calls are TRBV6-5 and TRBJ1-1; D possibly corresponds to TRBD1 (6 bases). The germline V and J ends were trimmed by 5 bases and 11 bases, with 18 bases remaining between them. Germline assignment: CDR1 MNHEY and CDR2 SVGAGI. This CDR3 comprises 13 residues.